The 5 T cell receptor beta chains presented below share a single source sample, sequenced in a study of blood T cell repertoires in COVID-19. This table comes from immunoSEQ multiplex PCR, and its TCRdb copy is limited to in-frame clones, with some not included. The sample lists 60,000 to 70,000 clones, approximately 90% occurring once. Input material: PBMCs or T cells enriched from blood (not recorded which). The receptors stem from a woman aged 40 to 50 who had recovered from COVID-19.

The J gene is TRBJ2-5, the V gene TRBV14; 9 nucleotides agree with TRBD1. CDR1 and CDR2 (germline): SGHDN, FVKESK. The CDR3 has 15 residues. V shed 0 bases, J shed 8 bases, and the junction held 7 bases outside the gene matches. The CDR3 region is CASSQETGGSETQYF. The CDR3 DNA sequence: TGTGCCAGCAGCCAAGAGACAGGGGGGAGCGAAACCCAGTACTTC.

This clone was counted only a few times. V gene TRBV7-6 combines with J gene TRBJ2-7; D gene unclear. The CDR3 runs to 14 residues. The germline V gene encodes CDR1 SGHVS and CDR2 FNYEAQ. The V gene lost 0 bases and the J gene lost 5 bases, with 11 bases spanning the gap. The CDR3 bases are TGTGCCAGCAGCTTAGCCCGCAGGCTGGACGAGCAGTACTTC. Translating gives CASSLARRLDEQYF.

CDR3 in DNA: TGCAGCGTTGCCAGGGACAGTTTTAACTATGGCTACACCTTC. Translation gives CSVARDSFNYGYTF. V gene TRBV29-1 combines with J gene TRBJ1-2; 7 nucleotides line up with TRBD1. The CDR3 is 14 residues long. The ends lost 4 bases at V and 1 base at J; junction bases unmatched: 6. Germline V gene data show CDR1 as SQVTM and CDR2 as ANQGSEA.

The chain links TRBV14 to TRBJ2-3; perhaps TRBD2 as D (5 bases). Trimming pared 1 base from V and 6 bases from J, leaving 8 bases between. Germline V lookup: CDR1 SGHDN, CDR2 FVKESK. This CDR3 is built from 13 residues. CDR3 region: CASSQVARDTQYF. CDR3 nucleotides: TGTGCCAGCAGCCAAGTAGCGCGCGATACGCAGTATTTT.

This clone was seen once. This chain connects TRBV2 to TRBJ1-1, with unresolved D. Germline CDR1 is SNHLY and CDR2 is FYNNEI. The CDR3 consists of 11 residues. Trimming removed 8 bases at V and 7 bases at J, with 11 bases between. CDR3 sequence (DNA): TGTGCCAGCGTGAGGGCCAATGAAGCTTTCTTT. Translation: CASVRANEAFF.